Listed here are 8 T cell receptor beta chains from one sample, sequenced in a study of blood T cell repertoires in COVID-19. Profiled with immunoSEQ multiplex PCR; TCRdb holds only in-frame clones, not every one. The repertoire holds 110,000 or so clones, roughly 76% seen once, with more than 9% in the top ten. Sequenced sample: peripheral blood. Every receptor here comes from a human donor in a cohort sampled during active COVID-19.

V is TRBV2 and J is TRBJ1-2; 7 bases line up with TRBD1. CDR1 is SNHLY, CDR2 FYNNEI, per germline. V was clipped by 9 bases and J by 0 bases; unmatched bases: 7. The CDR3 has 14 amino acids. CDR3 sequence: CARTGTDPNYGYTF. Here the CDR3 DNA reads TGTGCCAGAACTGGGACAGACCCTAACTATGGCTACACCTTC.

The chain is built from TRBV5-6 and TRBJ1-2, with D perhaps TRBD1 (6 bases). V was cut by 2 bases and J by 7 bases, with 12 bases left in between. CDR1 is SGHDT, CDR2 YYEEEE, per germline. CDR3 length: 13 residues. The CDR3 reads CASSLTGKGGYTF. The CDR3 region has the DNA TGTGCCAGCAGCTTAACAGGGAAGGGTGGCTACACCTTC.

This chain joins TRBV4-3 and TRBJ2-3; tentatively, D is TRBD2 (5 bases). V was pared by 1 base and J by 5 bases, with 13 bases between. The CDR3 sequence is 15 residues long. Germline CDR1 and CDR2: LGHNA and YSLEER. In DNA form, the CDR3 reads TGCGCCAGCAGCCAAGCGGTAACGGGGAGAGATACGCAGTATTTT. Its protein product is CASSQAVTGRDTQYF.

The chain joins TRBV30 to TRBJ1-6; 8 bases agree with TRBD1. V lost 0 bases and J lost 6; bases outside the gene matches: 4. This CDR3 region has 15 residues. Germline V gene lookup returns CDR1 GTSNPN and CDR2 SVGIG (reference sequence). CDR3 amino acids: CAWSVQGVGNSPLHF. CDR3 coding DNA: TGTGCCTGGAGTGTACAGGGGGTGGGTAATTCACCCCTCCACTTT.

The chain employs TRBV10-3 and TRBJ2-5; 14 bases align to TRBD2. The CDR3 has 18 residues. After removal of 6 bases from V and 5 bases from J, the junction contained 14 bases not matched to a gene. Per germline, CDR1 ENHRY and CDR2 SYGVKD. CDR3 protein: CAIRPGLAGDYVRETQYF. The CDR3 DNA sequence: TGTGCCATCAGACCGGGACTAGCGGGGGACTATGTTAGGGAGACCCAGTACTTC.

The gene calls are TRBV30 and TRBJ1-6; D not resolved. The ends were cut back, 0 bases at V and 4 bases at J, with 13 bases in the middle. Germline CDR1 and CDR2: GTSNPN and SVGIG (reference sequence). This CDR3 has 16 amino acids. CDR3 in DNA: TGTGCCTGGAGTGTACAAGGATCACAGTATAATTCACCCCTCCACTTT. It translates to CAWSVQGSQYNSPLHF. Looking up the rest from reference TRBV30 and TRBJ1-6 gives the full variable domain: SQTIHQWPATLVQPVGSPLSLECTVEGTSNPNLYWYRQAAGRGLQLLFYSVGIGQISSEVPQNLSASRPQDRQFILSSKKLLLSDSGFYLCAWSVQGSQYNSPLHFGNGTRLTVT.

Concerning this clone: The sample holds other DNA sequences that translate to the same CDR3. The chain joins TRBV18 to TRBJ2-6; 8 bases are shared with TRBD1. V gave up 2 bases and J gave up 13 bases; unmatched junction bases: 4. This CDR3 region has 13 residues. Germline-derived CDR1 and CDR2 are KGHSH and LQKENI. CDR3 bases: TGTGCCAGCTCACCAGGACAGGGCTATGTCCTGACTTTC. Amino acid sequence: CASSPGQGYVLTF.

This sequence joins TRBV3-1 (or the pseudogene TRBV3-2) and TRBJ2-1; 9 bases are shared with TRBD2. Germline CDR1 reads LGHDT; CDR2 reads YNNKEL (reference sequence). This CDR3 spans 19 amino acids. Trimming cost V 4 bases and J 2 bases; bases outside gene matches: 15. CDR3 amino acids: CASSRYPAGGSTPYNEQFF. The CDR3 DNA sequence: TGTGCCAGCAGCCGATATCCAGCGGGGGGTTCCACTCCCTACAATGAGCAGTTCTTC.